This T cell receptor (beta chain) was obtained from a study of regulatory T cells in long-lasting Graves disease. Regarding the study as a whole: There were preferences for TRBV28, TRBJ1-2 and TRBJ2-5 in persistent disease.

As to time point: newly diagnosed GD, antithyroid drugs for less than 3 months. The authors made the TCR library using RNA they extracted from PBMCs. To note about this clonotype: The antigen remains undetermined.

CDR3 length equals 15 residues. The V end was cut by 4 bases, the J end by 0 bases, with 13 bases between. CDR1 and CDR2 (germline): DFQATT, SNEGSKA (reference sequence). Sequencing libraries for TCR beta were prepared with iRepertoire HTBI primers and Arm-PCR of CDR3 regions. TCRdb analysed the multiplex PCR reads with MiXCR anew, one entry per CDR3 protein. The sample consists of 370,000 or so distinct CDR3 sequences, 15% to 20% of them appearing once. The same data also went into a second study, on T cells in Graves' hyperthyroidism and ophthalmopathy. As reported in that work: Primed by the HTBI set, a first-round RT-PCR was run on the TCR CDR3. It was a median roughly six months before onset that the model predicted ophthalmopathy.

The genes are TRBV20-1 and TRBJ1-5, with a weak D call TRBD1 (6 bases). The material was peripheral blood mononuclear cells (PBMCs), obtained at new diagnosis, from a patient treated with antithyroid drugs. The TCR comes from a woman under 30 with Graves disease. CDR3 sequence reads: CSAIRGSDSNQPQHF. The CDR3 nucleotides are TGCAGTGCTATCAGGGGTTCGGATAGCAATCAGCCCCAGCATTTT.